This T cell receptor (beta chain) was captured in a study of spatial heterogeneity in lung cancer. The wider study: Matched bulk RNA-seq provided a T cell module score, and TCR transcript counts in tumor regions correlated strongly with it.

About this clonotype: Antigen specificity is unknown.

TCRdb called the 5' RACE reads again in MiXCR, with one record for every CDR3 protein. The sample records some 3,500 distinct CDR3 sequences, about 8.6% being singletons. The CDR3 extends over 14 amino acids. Per germline, CDR1 SGHTA and CDR2 FQGNSA. Trimming took 3 bases from V and 3 from J, leaving 10 bases between them. Whole-study results and caveats: Tracking of tumor mutation counts was seen in expanded intratumoral alpha and beta TCR counts.

Stated time point: sample taken at primary tumor resection. This clonotype was obtained from a male donor with early-stage non-small cell lung cancer. The chain recombines TRBV7-2 with TRBJ2-3; D not resolved. The sample was lung tumor tissue, taken at surgery. CDR3 DNA sequence: TGTGCCAGCAGCTTTATGGGTCCGACAGATACGCAGTATTTT. Amino acid sequence: CASSFMGPTDTQYF.